The sequence of this T cell receptor (beta chain) was determined in a study of T cells in Graves' hyperthyroidism and ophthalmopathy. General observations from the study: Most thyroid clonotypes with frequency above 0.001 were detected in blood.

A note on this clonotype: Its antigen is still unknown.

If no ophthalmopathy progression occurred within 18 months, Graves' hyperthyroidism was stable. Recently diagnosed hyperthyroidism of less than 2 months' duration affected patients aged 18 to 65. The investigators amplified TCR beta CDR3 regions from RNA transcripts. The TCR CDR3 was amplified in a first-round RT-PCR using the HTBI primer set. TCRdb re-called the multiplex PCR reads with MiXCR, one entry per CDR3 protein. The data hold a few hundred thousand distinct CDR3 sequences, with around 20% observed a single time. The receptor comes from a man younger than 30 with Graves' hyperthyroidism. Material: blood.

The DNA for the CDR3 is TGCGCCAGCAGCTTGGTCGCGCAGGGGCAAGAGACCCAGTACTTC. It encodes CASSLVAQGQETQYF. The rearrangement uses TRBV5-1 and TRBJ2-5; a weak D match, TRBD1 (6 bases). V was shortened by 0 bases and J by 2 bases, with 11 bases between the two germline ends. CDR3 length: 15 amino acids. Germline CDR1 and CDR2: SGHRS and YFSETQ.